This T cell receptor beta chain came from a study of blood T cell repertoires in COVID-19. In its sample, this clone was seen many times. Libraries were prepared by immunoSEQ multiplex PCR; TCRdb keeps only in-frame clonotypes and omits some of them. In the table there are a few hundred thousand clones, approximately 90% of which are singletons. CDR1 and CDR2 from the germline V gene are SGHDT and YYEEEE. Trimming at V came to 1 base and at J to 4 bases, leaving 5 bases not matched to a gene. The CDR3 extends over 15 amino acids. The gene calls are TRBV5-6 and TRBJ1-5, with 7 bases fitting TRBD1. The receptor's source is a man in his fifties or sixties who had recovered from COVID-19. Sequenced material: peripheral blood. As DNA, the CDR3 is TGTGCCAGCAGCTTGAAGGACAGGCCAAATCAGCCCCAGCATTTT. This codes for CASSLKDRPNQPQHF. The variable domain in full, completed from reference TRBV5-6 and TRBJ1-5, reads DAGVTQSPTHLIKTRGQQVTLRCSPKSGHDTVSWYQQALGQGPQFIFQYYEEEERQRGNFPDRFSGHQFPNYSSELNVNALLLGDSALYLCASSLKDRPNQPQHFGDGTRLSIL.